This T cell receptor beta chain was retrieved from a study of CD4 T cells in relation to SARS-CoV-2 and coronaviruses. The study, taken as a whole, reports: Monoreactive clones expanded significantly more to SARS-CoV-2 than crossreactive clones did. Pre-pandemic and post-infection samples never came from the same donor.

Germline-derived CDR1 and CDR2 are LNHDA and SQIVND (reference sequence). J gave up 5 bases and V 8 bases, and 12 bases lay outside the gene matches. The CDR3 covers 15 residues. A remark on this clone: The target antigen is unknown.

Profiling relied on immunoSEQ multiplex PCR, and the TCRdb table lists in-frame clones only, not all of them. The table shows around 31,000 clones, with roughly 78% occurring only once. CD4+ T cells from unexposed donors were obtained before the COVID-19 pandemic (2011-2018). CD4+ T cells were isolated from the cells after around 11 days of culture. Cells permitting, SARS-CoV-2 S/N and four cold-coronavirus spikes were tested on unexposed-donor CD4+ T cells. This clonotype was sampled from a human donor in good health. Sequencing was carried out using CD4+ T cells from PBMCs, cultured in vitro. This sequence joins TRBV19 and TRBJ2-5; 9 positions match TRBD1. The CDR3 coding sequence is TGTGCCAGTGCGCAAGGGACAGGGCCTCGGGAGACCCAGTACTTC. It yields the protein CASAQGTGPRETQYF.